This TCR beta chain derives from a study of Ad26.COV2.S vaccination and SARS-CoV-2 variants. Study-wide context: Donor was one of the participants in the Ad26.COV2.S arm of the COV1001 trial.

General study results and limits: The TCR breadth and depth analyses may have produced an underestimate of total T cell responses.

Trimming removed 3 bases from V and 5 bases from J; junction bases left unmatched: 12. Germline V gene data show CDR1 as KGHDR and CDR2 as SFDVKD. This CDR3 spans 18 amino acids. With regard to this clone: Its target is not known.

The treatment was: 15 to 20 received Ad26.COV2.S at low or high dose, single or two shots; 5 received placebo; per-sample allocation not given. Specimen acquisition occurred on day 63 following the initial vaccine or placebo injection. The assay was immunoSEQ multiplex PCR, and TCRdb's table has in-frame clones only and misses some. In the table there are 450,000 to 550,000 clones, 89% of which are singletons. The chain combines TRBV24-1 with TRBJ2-5; 12 bases fit TRBD1. The TCR sequence derives from a person between 18 and 65 years old who received the Ad26.COV2.S COVID-19 vaccine or a placebo. The specimen was peripheral blood, collected in a trial of Ad26.COV2.S vaccine versus placebo. Written as DNA, the CDR3 is TGTGCCACCAGTGATGCCCCGGGACAGGGGGCGGTTTGGGAGACCCAGTACTTC. Its translation: CATSDAPGQGAVWETQYF.